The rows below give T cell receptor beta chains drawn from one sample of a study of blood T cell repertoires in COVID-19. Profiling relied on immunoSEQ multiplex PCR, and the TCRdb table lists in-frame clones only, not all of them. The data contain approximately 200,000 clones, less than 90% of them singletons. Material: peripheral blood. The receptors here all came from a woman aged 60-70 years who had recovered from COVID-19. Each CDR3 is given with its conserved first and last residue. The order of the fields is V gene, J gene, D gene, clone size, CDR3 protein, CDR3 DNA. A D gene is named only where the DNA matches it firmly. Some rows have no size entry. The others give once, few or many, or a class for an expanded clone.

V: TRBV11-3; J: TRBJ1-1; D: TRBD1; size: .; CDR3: CASSLGGQGYTEAFF; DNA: TGTGCCAGCAGCTTAGGGGGACAGGGCTACACTGAAGCTTTCTTT
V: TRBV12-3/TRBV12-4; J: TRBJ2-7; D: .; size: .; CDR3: CASSFGGSYEQYF; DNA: TGTGCCAGCAGTTTCGGGGGTTCCTACGAGCAGTACTTC
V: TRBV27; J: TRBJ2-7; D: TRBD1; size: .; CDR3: CASSLQGVPYEQYF; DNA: TGTGCCAGCAGTTTACAGGGGGTCCCCTACGAGCAGTACTTC
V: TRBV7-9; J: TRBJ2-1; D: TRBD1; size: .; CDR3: CASSLGDRDFSYNEQFF; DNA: TGTGCCAGCAGCTTAGGGGACAGGGATTTTTCCTACAATGAGCAGTTCTTC
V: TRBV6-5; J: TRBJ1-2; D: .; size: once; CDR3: CASSPRGGLDYGYTF; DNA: TGTGCCAGCAGTCCCCGGGGAGGTCTGGACTATGGCTACACCTTC
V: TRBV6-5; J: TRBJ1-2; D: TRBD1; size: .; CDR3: CASISGQGAGGYTF; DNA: TGTGCCAGCATCTCGGGACAGGGGGCTGGTGGCTACACCTTC
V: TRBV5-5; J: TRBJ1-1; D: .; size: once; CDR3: CASRLGREAFF; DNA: TGTGCCAGCAGGCTTGGCAGGGAAGCTTTCTTT
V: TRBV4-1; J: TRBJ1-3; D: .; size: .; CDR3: CASSQFSRVGNTIYF; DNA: TGCGCCAGCAGCCAATTCTCCAGGGTCGGAAACACCATATATTTT
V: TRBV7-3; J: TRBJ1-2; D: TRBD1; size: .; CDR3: CASSQGQGGYYGYTF; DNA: TGTGCCAGCAGCCAAGGACAGGGAGGATACTATGGCTACACCTTC
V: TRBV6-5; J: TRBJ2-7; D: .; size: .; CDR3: CASSYSRRATPYEQYF; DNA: TGTGCCAGCAGTTACTCGAGGCGGGCCACCCCCTACGAGCAGTACTTC
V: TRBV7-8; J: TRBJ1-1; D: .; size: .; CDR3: CASSLVGGGNTEAFF; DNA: TGTGCCAGCAGCTTAGTTGGGGGAGGGAACACTGAAGCTTTCTTT
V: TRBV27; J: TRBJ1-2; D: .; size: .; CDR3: CASSYGQNYGYTF; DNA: TGTGCCAGCAGTTATGGACAGAACTATGGCTACACCTTC
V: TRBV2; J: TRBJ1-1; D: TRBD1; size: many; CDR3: CASTETGIMNTEAFF; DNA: TGTGCCAGCACCGAGACAGGGATAATGAACACTGAAGCTTTCTTT
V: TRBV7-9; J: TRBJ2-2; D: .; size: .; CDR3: CASTTPVAGARTGELFF; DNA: TGTGCCAGCACCACCCCGGTGGCAGGGGCAAGGACCGGGGAGCTGTTTTTT
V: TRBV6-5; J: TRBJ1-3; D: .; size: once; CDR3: CASSYSSGTSGNTIYF; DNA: TGTGCCAGCAGTTACTCGTCGGGAACCTCTGGAAACACCATATATTTT
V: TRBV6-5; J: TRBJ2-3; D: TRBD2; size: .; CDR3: CASSQLAGNTDTQYF; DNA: TGTGCCAGCAGCCAGCTAGCGGGGAACACAGATACGCAGTATTTT
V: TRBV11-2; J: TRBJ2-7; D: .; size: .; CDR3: CASSSIYEQYF; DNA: TGTGCCAGCAGCTCTATCTACGAGCAGTACTTC
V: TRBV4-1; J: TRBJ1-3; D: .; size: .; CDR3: CASSQDPGQGLSGNTIYF; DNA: TGCGCCAGCAGCCAAGATCCCGGGCAGGGACTCTCTGGAAACACCATATATTTT
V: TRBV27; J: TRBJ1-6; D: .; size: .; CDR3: CASSFWDFRLSSYNSPLHF; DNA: TGTGCCAGCAGTTTTTGGGACTTCAGACTATCCTCCTATAATTCACCCCTCCACTTT
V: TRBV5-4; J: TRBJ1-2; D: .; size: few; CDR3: CASSLPGRAGYTF; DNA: TGTGCCAGCAGCTTGCCCGGGAGGGCAGGCTACACCTTC
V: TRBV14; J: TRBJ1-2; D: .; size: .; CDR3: CASSRDSYGYTF; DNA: TGTGCCAGCAGCCGGGACTCTTATGGCTACACCTTC
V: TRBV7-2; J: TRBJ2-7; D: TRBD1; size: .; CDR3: CASSNGTGEQYF; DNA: TGTGCCAGCAGCAACGGGACAGGCGAGCAGTACTTC
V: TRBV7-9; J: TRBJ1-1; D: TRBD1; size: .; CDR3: CASSEGQTMNTEAFF; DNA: TGTGCCAGCAGCGAGGGACAGACCATGAACACTGAAGCTTTCTTT
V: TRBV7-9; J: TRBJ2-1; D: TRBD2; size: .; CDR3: CASSPSGGGNEQFF; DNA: TGTGCCAGCAGCCCTTCGGGGGGGGGCAATGAGCAGTTCTTC
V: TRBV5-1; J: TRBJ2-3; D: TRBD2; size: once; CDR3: CASRIAGGPDTQYF; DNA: TGCGCCAGCAGGATAGCGGGGGGGCCAGATACGCAGTATTTT
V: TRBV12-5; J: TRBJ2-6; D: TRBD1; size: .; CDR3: CASGLLIQGAPSGANVLTF; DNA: TGTGCTAGTGGTTTGCTCATCCAGGGGGCCCCCTCTGGGGCCAACGTCCTGACTTTC
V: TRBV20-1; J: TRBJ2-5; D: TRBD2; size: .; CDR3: CSASGRVTQYF; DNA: TGCAGTGCAAGCGGGAGGGTGACCCAGTACTTC
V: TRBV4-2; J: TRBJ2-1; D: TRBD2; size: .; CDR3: CASSRPSGGYNEQFF; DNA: TGTGCCAGCAGCCGACCCAGCGGGGGTTACAATGAGCAGTTCTTC
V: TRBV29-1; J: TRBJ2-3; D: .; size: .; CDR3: CSVLAGATDTQYF; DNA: TGCAGCGTTCTTGCGGGGGCCACAGATACGCAGTATTTT
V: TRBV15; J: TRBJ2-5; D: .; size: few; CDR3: CATSRDRETQYF; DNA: TGTGCCACCAGCAGAGATCGAGAGACCCAGTACTTC
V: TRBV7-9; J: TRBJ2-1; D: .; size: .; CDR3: CASSLAGGPNEQFF; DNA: TGTGCCAGCAGCTTAGCGGGGGGGCCCAATGAGCAGTTCTTC
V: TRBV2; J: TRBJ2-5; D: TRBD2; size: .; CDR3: CASSESRDYATSQETQYF; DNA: TGTGCCAGCAGTGAATCCCGGGACTACGCCACCTCCCAAGAGACCCAGTACTTC
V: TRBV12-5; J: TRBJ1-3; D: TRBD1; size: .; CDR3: CASVTRTGGYFSGNTIYF; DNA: TGTGCTAGTGTTACCCGGACAGGCGGTTATTTCTCTGGAAACACCATATATTTT
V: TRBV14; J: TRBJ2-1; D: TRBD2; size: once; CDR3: CASSLRLAGGPGSYNEQFF; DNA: TGTGCCAGCAGCCTTAGACTAGCGGGGGGGCCGGGCTCCTACAATGAGCAGTTCTTC
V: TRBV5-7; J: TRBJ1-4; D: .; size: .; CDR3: CASSTPGMSNEKLFF; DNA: TGTGCCAGCAGCACCCCGGGGATGAGCAATGAAAAACTGTTTTTT
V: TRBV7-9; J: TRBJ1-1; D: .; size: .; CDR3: CASSSESGVLNTEAFF; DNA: TGTGCCAGCAGCTCAGAATCCGGGGTTCTGAACACTGAAGCTTTCTTT
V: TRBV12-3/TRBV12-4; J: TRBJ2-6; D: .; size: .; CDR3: CASSSWANVLTF; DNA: TGTGCCAGCAGTTCCTGGGCCAACGTCCTGACTTTC
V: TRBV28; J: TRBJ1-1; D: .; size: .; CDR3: CASCGGQGTEAFF; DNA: TGTGCCAGCTGCGGGGGGCAGGGAACTGAAGCTTTCTTT